This TCR beta chain appears in the sequencing data of a study of blood T cell repertoires in COVID-19. Some clones are missing from TCRdb's copy, which holds only in-frame ones; the method was immunoSEQ multiplex PCR. The repertoire holds 250,000 to 300,000 clones, with roughly nine tenths as singletons. J gave up 4 bases and V 1 base, and 4 bases lay outside the gene matches. The V gene's germline CDR1 is SNHLY and CDR2 FYNNEI. CDR3 length: 15 amino acids. V and J are TRBV2 and TRBJ2-1, with 7 nucleotides matching TRBD2. Sequencing was done on a sample of peripheral blood. This TCR was recovered from a woman aged 25 to 45 with COVID-19, enrolled during active disease. The CDR3 protein is CASSEELAWYNEQFF. DNA for the CDR3: TGTGCCAGCAGTGAAGAACTAGCGTGGTACAATGAGCAGTTCTTC.